This T cell receptor beta chain is from a study of regulatory T cells in long-lasting Graves disease. General study points: Favored usage of TRBV28, TRBJ1-2 and TRBJ2-5 was recorded in persistent disease. Study was limited to peripheral blood, excluding thyroid tissue.

This clonotype was picked up many times. Its antigen remains unknown. Time point indicated: newly diagnosed GD, antithyroid drugs for less than 3 months. PBMC RNA was the source of the TCR library. The patient group derived from an endocrinology department in Xi'an, China. According to the study, TCR beta libraries were built with iRepertoire HTBI primers and CDR3-region Arm-PCR. TCRdb re-called the multiplex PCR reads through MiXCR, storing one row per CDR3 protein. The data contain approximately 390,000 distinct CDR3 sequences, 15% to 20% of them singletons. Trimming removed 6 bases from V and 0 bases from J, with 9 bases in between. Germline-derived CDR1 and CDR2 are SNHLY and FYNNEI. The CDR3 totals 15 residues. The data also belong to a second study, concerning T cells in Graves' hyperthyroidism and ophthalmopathy. That investigation notes: TCR CDR3 regions were first amplified by RT-PCR with HTBI primers.

The sequence was obtained from a young woman with Graves disease. The V gene is TRBV2, the J gene TRBJ2-6; D unresolved. Source: peripheral blood mononuclear cells (PBMCs), taken at new diagnosis, from a patient treated with antithyroid drugs. CDR3 loop: CASRFDNSGANVLTF. The CDR3 DNA reads TGTGCCAGCAGATTTGACAACTCTGGGGCCAACGTCCTGACTTTC.